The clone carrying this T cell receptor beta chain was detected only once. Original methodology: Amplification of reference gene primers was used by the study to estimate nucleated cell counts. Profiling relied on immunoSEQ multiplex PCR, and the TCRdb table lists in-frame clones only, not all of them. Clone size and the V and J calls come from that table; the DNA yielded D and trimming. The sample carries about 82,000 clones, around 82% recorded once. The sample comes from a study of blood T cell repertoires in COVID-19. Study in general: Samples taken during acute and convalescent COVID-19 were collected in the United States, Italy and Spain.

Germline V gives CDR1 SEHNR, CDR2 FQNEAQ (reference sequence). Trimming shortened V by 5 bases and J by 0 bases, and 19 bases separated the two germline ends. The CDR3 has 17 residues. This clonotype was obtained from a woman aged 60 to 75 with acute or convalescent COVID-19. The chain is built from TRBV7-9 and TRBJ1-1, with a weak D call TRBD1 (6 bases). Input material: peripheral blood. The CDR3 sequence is CASSVLGTWAMNTEAFF. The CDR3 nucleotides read TGTGCCAGCAGCGTACTTGGGACATGGGCCATGAACACTGAAGCTTTCTTT.